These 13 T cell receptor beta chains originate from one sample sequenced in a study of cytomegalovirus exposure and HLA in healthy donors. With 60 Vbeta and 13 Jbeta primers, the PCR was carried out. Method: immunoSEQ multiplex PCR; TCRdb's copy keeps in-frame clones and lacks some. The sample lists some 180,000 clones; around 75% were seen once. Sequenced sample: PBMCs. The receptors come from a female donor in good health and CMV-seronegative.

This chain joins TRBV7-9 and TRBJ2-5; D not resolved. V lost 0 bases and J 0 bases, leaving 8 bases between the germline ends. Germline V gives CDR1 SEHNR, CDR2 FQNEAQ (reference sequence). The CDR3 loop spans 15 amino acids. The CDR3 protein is CASSLAQLYQETQYF. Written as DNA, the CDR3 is TGTGCCAGCAGCTTAGCCCAGTTGTACCAAGAGACCCAGTACTTC.

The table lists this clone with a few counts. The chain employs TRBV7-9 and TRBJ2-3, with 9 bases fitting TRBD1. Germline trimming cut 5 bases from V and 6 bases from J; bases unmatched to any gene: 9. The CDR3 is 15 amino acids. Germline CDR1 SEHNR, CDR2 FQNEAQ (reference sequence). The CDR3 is CASSQTGTGFDTQYF. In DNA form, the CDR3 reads TGTGCCAGCAGCCAGACCGGGACAGGGTTTGATACGCAGTATTTT.

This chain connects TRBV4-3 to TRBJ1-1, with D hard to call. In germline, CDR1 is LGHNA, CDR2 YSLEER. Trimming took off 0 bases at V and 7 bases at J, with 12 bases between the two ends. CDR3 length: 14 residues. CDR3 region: CASSQEGGQLEAFF. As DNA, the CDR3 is TGCGCCAGCAGCCAAGAAGGCGGGCAACTTGAAGCTTTCTTT.

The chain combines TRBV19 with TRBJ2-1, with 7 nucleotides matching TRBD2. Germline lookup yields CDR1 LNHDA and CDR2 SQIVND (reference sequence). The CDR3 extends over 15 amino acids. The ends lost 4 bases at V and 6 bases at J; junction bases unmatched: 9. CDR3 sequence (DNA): TGTGCCAGTAGTAAACGGACTAGGCGGGGCAATGAGCAGTTCTTC. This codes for CASSKRTRRGNEQFF. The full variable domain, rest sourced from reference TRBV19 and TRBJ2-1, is DGGITQSPKYLFRKEGQNVTLSCEQNLNHDAMYWYRQDPGQGLRLIYYSQIVNDFQKGDIAEGYSVSREKKESFPLTVTSAQKNPTAFYLCASSKRTRRGNEQFFGPGTRLTVL.

CDR3 protein: CASSKLEGYNEQFF. The CDR3 bases are TGTGCCAGCAGTAAACTGGAGGGGTACAATGAGCAGTTCTTC. This chain links TRBV27 with TRBJ2-1, with a weak D call TRBD2 (6 bases). The V end lost 5 bases, the J end lost 4 bases, and 12 bases lay between the germline ends. From germline, CDR1 is MNHEY and CDR2 SMNVEV (reference sequence). This CDR3 is 14 amino acids long.

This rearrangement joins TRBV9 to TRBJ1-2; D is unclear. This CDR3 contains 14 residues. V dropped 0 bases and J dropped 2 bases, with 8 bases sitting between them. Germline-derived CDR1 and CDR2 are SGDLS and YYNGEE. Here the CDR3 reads CASSVATWNYGYTF. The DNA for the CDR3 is TGTGCCAGCAGCGTAGCTACGTGGAACTATGGCTACACCTTC.

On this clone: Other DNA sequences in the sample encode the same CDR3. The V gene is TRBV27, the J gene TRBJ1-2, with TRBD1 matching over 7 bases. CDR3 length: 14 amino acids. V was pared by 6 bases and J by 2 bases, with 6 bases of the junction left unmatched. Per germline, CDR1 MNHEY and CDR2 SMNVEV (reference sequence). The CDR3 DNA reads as TGTGCCAGCAGCCGGGGACAGATAAACTATGGCTACACCTTC. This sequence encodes CASSRGQINYGYTF.

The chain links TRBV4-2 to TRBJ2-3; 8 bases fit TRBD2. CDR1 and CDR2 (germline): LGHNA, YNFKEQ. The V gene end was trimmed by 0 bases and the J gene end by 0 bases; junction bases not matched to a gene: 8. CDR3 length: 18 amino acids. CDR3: CASSQEGSGRGSTDTQYF. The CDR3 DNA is TGTGCCAGCAGCCAAGAGGGGAGCGGGAGAGGAAGCACAGATACGCAGTATTTT.

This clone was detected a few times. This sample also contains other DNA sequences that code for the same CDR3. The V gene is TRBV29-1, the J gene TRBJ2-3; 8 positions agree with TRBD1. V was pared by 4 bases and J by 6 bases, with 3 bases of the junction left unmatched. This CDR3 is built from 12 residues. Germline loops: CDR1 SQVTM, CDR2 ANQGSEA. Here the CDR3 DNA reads TGCAGCGTTGCAGGGGGCCCGGATACGCAGTATTTT. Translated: CSVAGGPDTQYF.

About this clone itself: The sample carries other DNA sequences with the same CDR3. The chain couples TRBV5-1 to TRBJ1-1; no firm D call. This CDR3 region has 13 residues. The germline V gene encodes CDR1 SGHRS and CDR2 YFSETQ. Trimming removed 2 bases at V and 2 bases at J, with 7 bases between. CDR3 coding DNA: TGCGCCAGCAGCTTAGGAGGAAACACTGAAGCTTTCTTT. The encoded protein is CASSLGGNTEAFF.

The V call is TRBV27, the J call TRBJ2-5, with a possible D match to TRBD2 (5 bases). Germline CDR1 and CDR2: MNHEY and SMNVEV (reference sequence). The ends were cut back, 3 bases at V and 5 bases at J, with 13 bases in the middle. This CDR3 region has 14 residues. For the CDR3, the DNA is TGTGCCAGCAGTTTGTACGGGGTTGGTGAGACCCAGTACTTC. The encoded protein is CASSLYGVGETQYF.

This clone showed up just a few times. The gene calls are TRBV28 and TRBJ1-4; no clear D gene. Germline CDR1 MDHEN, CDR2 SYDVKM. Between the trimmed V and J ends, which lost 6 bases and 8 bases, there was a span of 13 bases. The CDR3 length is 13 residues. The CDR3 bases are TGTGCCAGCAGCTCTTTTATTCGGGAAAAACTGTTTTTT. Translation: CASSSFIREKLFF.

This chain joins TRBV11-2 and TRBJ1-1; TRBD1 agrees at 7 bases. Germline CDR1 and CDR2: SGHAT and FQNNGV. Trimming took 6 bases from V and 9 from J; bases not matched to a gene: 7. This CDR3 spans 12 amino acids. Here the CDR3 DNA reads TGTGCCAGCAGACCTGGACAGGCTAAAGCTTTCTTT. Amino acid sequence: CASRPGQAKAFF.